Listed here are 12 T cell receptor beta chains from one sample, sequenced in a study of cytomegalovirus exposure and HLA in healthy donors. PCR employed 60 Vbeta and 13 Jbeta primers. TCRdb's table, derived via immunoSEQ multiplex PCR, lists solely in-frame clones and lacks some. The repertoire includes over 150,000 clones, roughly three quarters of them detected once, and roughly 7.3% sits in the top ten. Sequencing was performed on PBMCs. The receptors come from a male donor in good health and CMV-seropositive.

This clone was seen a few times. The chain couples TRBV30 to TRBJ2-6; D gene ambiguous. Germline V gene lookup returns CDR1 GTSNPN and CDR2 SVGIG (reference sequence). CDR3 length: 12 residues. Trimming took off 3 bases at V and 4 bases at J, with 4 bases between the two ends. The CDR3 DNA reads as TGTGCCTGGAGGAGGGGGGCCAACGTCCTGACTTTC. Its translation is CAWRRGANVLTF.

This clone came up once. This CDR3 is CAWMVLRGTEAFF. CDR3 DNA sequence: TGTGCCTGGATGGTCTTAAGAGGGACTGAAGCTTTCTTT. This chain links TRBV30 with TRBJ1-1; D is unclear. This CDR3 spans 13 amino acids. Trimming stripped 4 bases from V and 5 bases from J, with 14 bases between. Germline lookup yields CDR1 GTSNPN and CDR2 SVGIG (reference sequence).

This clone appeared a single time. At one of its ends the junction is not consistent with the germline gene, which may arise from a read error. This chain uses TRBV7-9 with TRBJ2-7; no reliable D call. This CDR3 has 11 amino acids. CDR1 and CDR2 (germline): SEHNR, FQNEAQ (reference sequence). The DNA of the CDR3 is TGTTCCAGCAGCCCCCAGGACGAGCAGTACTTC. Translated, it gives CSSSPQDEQYF.

The chain has TRBV7-8 and TRBJ2-5; the D is unclear. The germline V gene has CDR1 SGHVS and CDR2 FQNEAQ. V dropped 6 bases and J dropped 5 bases, with 10 bases sitting between them. This CDR3 has 12 amino acids. The CDR3 here is CASRARRETQYF. Here the CDR3 DNA reads TGTGCCAGCAGAGCTAGGCGCGAGACCCAGTACTTC.

The chain has TRBV19 and TRBJ2-1, with 9 positions matching TRBD2. Germline trimming cut 3 bases from V and 0 bases from J; bases unmatched to any gene: 6. The CDR3 extends over 17 amino acids. Germline V lookup: CDR1 LNHDA, CDR2 SQIVND (reference sequence). CDR3 bases: TGTGCCAGTAGTATTAGCGGGGGCCAAAGCTCCTACAATGAGCAGTTCTTC. Its protein product is CASSISGGQSSYNEQFF.

The chain has TRBV9 and TRBJ2-4; TRBD2 is a possible D gene (7 bases). Germline V lookup: CDR1 SGDLS, CDR2 YYNGEE. This CDR3 region has 16 residues. The V gene lost 0 bases and the J gene lost 8 bases, with 18 bases spanning the gap. CDR3 sequence reads: CASSVGMKQGGDIQYF. CDR3 bases: TGTGCCAGCAGCGTAGGCATGAAACAGGGAGGGGACATTCAGTACTTC.

This clone was detected ten times or more. J is TRBJ1-4 and V is TRBV6-1; a weak D match, TRBD1 (6 bases). The CDR3 runs to 17 residues. Germline CDR1 reads MNHNS; CDR2 reads SASEGT. With 2 bases removed from V and 0 bases from J, the gap between germline ends came to 13 bases. CDR3: CASSEMGHLPTNEKLFF. CDR3 coding DNA: TGTGCCAGCAGTGAAATGGGACACCTTCCAACTAATGAAAAACTGTTTTTT.

Worth noting for this clone: The same CDR3 arises from other DNA sequences in this sample as well. This chain uses TRBV30 with TRBJ2-7, with D possibly being TRBD1 (5 bases). The V gene lost 4 bases and the J gene lost 2 bases, with 15 bases spanning the gap. CDR3 size: 14 residues. The V gene's germline CDR1 is GTSNPN and CDR2 SVGIG (reference sequence). CDR3 DNA: TGTGCCTGGACTCAGGGTTGGGGAACCTACGAGCAGTACTTC. It translates to CAWTQGWGTYEQYF.

This clone appeared a single time. CDR3 residues: CASRGAGANVLTF. DNA of the CDR3: TGTGCCAGCCGGGGGGCTGGGGCCAACGTCCTGACTTTC. The rearrangement links TRBV2 to TRBJ2-6; the match to TRBD2 covers 7 bases. This CDR3 has 13 amino acids. Per the germline V gene, CDR1 is SNHLY and CDR2 is FYNNEI. Trimming removed 8 bases from V and 2 bases from J; junction bases left unmatched: 0.

For the CDR3, the DNA is TGTGCCAGTAGTATAGTCCCCTCGAGCAATCAGCCCCAGCATTTT. As protein: CASSIVPSSNQPQHF. The chain links TRBV19 to TRBJ1-5; no clear D gene. Germline V CDR1 and CDR2: LNHDA, SQIVND (reference sequence). The ends were cut back, 1 base at V and 1 base at J, with 8 bases in the middle. This CDR3 spans 15 amino acids.

V usage is TRBV29-1 and J usage is TRBJ2-7; a possible D gene is TRBD1 (5 bases). The CDR3 has 12 amino acids. The V end lost 3 bases, the J end lost 0 bases, and 6 bases lay between the germline ends. Germline V gene data show CDR1 as SQVTM and CDR2 as ANQGSEA. The CDR3 spells CSVDRASYEQYF. CDR3 in DNA: TGCAGCGTTGACAGGGCCTCCTACGAGCAGTACTTC.

The chain employs TRBV6-5 and TRBJ1-1; D is perhaps TRBD1 (5 bases). Per the germline V gene, CDR1 is MNHEY and CDR2 is SVGAGI. Trimming took off 6 bases at V and 10 bases at J, with 12 bases between the two ends. There are 11 residues in the CDR3. CDR3 sequence reads: CASSRGEIAFF. Here the CDR3 DNA reads TGTGCCAGCAGCCGGGGGGAGATAGCTTTCTTT.